The 8 T cell receptor beta chains in this list originate from one sample, sequenced in a study of Ad26.COV2.S vaccination and SARS-CoV-2 variants. This sample's treatment: about 20 received Ad26.COV2.S at low or high dose, single or two shots; several received placebo; per-sample allocation not given. The samples were gathered on day 63 after the first injection of vaccine or placebo. Clones were read by immunoSEQ multiplex PCR, and TCRdb kept only the in-frame ones, dropping some. The sample carries roughly 700,000 clones, roughly 90% recorded once. Material: peripheral blood, obtained in a trial of Ad26.COV2.S vaccine versus placebo. The receptors shown here come from a person between 18 and 59 years old who received the Ad26.COV2.S COVID-19 vaccine or a placebo.

The chain uses TRBV19 and TRBJ1-2; D not resolved. Germline CDR1 reads LNHDA; CDR2 reads SQIVND (reference sequence). V was pared by 6 bases and J by 8 bases, with 7 bases between. The CDR3 is 10 residues long. The CDR3 loop is CASSNWGYTF. CDR3 coding DNA: TGTGCCAGTAGCAACTGGGGCTACACCTTC.

V and J are TRBV10-3 and TRBJ2-7; no firm D call. Germline values: CDR1 ENHRY, CDR2 SYGVKD. CDR3 length: 12 amino acids. The ends were cut back, 10 bases at V and 3 bases at J, with 13 bases in the middle. CDR3 sequence reads: CATRTADYEQYF. CDR3 nucleotides: TGTGCCACCAGGACGGCCGACTACGAGCAGTACTTC.

This clone was observed a few times. The gene calls are TRBV7-8 and TRBJ1-3, with D tentatively TRBD1 (5 bases). The germline CDR1 and CDR2 sequences are SGHVS and FQNEAQ. V was trimmed by 4 bases and J by 0 bases, leaving 13 bases between them. This CDR3 is built from 16 residues. CDR3 loop: CASSSFTGVSGNTIYF. The CDR3 coding sequence is TGTGCCAGCAGCTCATTTACGGGGGTCTCTGGAAACACCATATATTTT.

This clone showed up just once. The chain is built from TRBV3-1 (or the pseudogene TRBV3-2) and TRBJ2-5; the D is unclear. Germline V lookup: CDR1 LGHDT, CDR2 YNNKEL (reference sequence). Trimming pared 0 bases from V and 1 base from J, leaving 9 bases between. The CDR3 is 15 residues long. As DNA, the CDR3 is TGTGCCAGCAGCCAAGATGTAGTTATCCAAGAGACCCAGTACTTC. Its translation is CASSQDVVIQETQYF.

This clone was seen only once. The genes are TRBV5-5 and TRBJ2-1, with D tentatively TRBD2 (6 bases). This CDR3 has 13 residues. Germline CDR1 and CDR2: SGHKS and YYEKEE (reference sequence). The V gene lost 5 bases and the J gene lost 5 bases, with 11 bases spanning the gap. The CDR3, as DNA: TGTGCCAGCAGTTTCTGGGGGGACAATGAGCAGTTCTTC. This translates into CASSFWGDNEQFF.

The V and J genes are TRBV6-5 and TRBJ1-2; D perhaps matches TRBD1 (6 bases). V lost 2 bases and J lost 4, with 17 bases in between. This CDR3 region has 16 residues. Per germline, CDR1 MNHEY and CDR2 SVGAGI. DNA of the CDR3: TGTGCCAGCAGTTACACAGCCGGGGGGCTAGGCTATGGCTACACCTTC. Residues: CASSYTAGGLGYGYTF.

This chain links TRBV6-5 with TRBJ2-7; no clear D. The CDR3 spans 12 residues. With 7 bases removed from V and 4 bases from J, the gap between germline ends came to 11 bases. Germline CDR1 MNHEY, CDR2 SVGAGI. CDR3 sequence reads: CASTDISYEQYF. The CDR3 DNA sequence: TGTGCCAGCACCGATATATCTTACGAGCAGTACTTC.

The chain uses TRBV2 and TRBJ2-5; D may correspond to TRBD1 or TRBD2 (5 bases each). There are 15 residues in the CDR3. CDR1 SNHLY and CDR2 FYNNEI come from the germline V gene. V lost 6 bases and J 5 bases, leaving 19 bases between the germline ends. The DNA of the CDR3 is TGTGCCAGCAGCATGCAGGGCCTCTGGGGGGAGACCCAGTACTTC. It translates to CASSMQGLWGETQYF.